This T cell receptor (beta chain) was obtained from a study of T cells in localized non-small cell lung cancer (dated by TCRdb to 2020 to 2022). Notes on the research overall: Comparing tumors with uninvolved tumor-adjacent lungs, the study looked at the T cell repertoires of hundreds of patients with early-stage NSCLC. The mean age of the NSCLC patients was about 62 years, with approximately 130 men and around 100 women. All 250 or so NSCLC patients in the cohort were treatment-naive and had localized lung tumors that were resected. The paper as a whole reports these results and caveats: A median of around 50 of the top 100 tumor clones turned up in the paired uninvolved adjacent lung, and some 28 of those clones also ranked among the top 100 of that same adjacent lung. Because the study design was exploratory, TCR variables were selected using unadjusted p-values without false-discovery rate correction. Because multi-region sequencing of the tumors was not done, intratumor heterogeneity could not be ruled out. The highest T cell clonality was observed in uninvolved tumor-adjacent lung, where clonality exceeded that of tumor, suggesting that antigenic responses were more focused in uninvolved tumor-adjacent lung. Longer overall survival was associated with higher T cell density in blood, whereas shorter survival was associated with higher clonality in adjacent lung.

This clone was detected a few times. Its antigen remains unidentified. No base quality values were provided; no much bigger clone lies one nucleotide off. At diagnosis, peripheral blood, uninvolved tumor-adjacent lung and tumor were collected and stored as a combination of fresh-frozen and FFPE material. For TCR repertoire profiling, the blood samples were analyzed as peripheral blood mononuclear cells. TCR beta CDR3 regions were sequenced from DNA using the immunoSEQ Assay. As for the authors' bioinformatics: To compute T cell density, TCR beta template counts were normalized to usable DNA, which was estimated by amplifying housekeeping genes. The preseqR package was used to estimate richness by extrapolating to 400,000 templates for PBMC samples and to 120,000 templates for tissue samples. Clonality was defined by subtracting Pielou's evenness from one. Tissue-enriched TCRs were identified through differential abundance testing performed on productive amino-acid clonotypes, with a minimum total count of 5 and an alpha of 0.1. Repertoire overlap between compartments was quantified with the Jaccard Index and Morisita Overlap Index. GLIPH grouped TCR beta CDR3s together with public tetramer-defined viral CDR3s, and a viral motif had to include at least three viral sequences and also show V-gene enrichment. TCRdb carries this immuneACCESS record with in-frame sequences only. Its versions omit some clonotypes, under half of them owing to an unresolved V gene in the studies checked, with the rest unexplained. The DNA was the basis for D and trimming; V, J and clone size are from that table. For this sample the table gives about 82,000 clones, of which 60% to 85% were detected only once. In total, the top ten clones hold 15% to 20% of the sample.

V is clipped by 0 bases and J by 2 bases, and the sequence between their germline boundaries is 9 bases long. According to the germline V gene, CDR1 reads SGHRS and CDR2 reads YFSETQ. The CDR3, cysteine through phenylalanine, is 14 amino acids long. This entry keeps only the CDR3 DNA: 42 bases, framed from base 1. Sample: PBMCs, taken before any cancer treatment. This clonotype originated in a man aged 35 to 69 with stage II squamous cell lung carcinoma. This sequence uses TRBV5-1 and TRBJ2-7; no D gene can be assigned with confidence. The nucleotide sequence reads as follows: TGCGCCAGCAGCTTGGATTTAGGGCCCTACGAGCAGTACTTC. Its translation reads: CASSLDLGPYEQYF.